Sequencing of this T cell receptor (beta chain) was carried out in a study of T cell responses to AZD1222 COVID-19 vaccine. This table comes from immunoSEQ multiplex PCR, and its TCRdb copy is limited to in-frame clones, with some not included. The data show around 250,000 clones, over 90% seen once. Germline CDR1 ENHRY, CDR2 SYGVKD. CDR3 length equals 14 residues. The germline V and J ends were trimmed by 7 bases and 1 base, with 12 bases remaining between them. The material was peripheral blood, obtained on day 0 of AZD1222 vaccination. The clonotype originates from an adult in good health. The chain is built from TRBV10-3 and TRBJ2-3; D tentatively reads TRBD1 or TRBD2 (6 bases each). The CDR3 loop is CAIKGGGGTDTQYF. CDR3 coding DNA: TGTGCCATCAAGGGGGGTGGAGGCACAGATACGCAGTATTTT.